Shown below are 28 T cell receptor beta chains from a single sample sequenced in a study of CD8+CD57+ T cells in acquired aplastic anemia. Genomic DNA, serving as template, underwent TCR beta VDJ and CDR3 profiling. TCRdb itself ran the reads through MiXCR, one entry per CDR3 protein. The data hold some 150,000 distinct CDR3 sequences, with 70% to 75% observed a single time. Patients selected for sequencing had displayed CD8+CD57+ cell expansion by flow cytometry. Source material: sorted CD4+, CD8+, or CD8+CD57+ T cells (not recorded which) from PBMCs. Source of these receptors: a human donor with aplastic anemia.

Regarding this clonotype: Lacking the conserved final phenylalanine or tryptophan, this CDR3 likely reflects a read error. V gene TRBV7-3 combines with J gene TRBJ1-2; D perhaps matches TRBD1 (6 bases). Germline CDR1 reads SGHTA; CDR2 reads FQGTGA. CDR3 size: 19 residues. V gave up 2 bases and J gave up 3 bases, with 25 bases separating them. The CDR3 nucleotides are TGTGCCAGCAGCTTACTACCGCCAAAACAGGAAGGGGGGTACTATGGCTACACCTGC. Its translation is CASSLLPPKQEGGYYGYTC.

This clonotype has ten or more counts. The genes are TRBV6-1 and TRBJ1-6; no clear D gene. Germline lookup yields CDR1 MNHNS and CDR2 SASEGT. The CDR3 contains 16 residues. V lost 7 bases to trimming and J lost 0 bases, with 13 bases between them. The CDR3 DNA sequence: TGTGCCAGCATTGTTACGGGGAGCTCCTATAATTCACCCCTCCACTTT. The encoded protein is CASIVTGSSYNSPLHF.

J is TRBJ1-1 and V is TRBV7-2, with a possible D match to TRBD1 (6 bases). The CDR3 is made up of 14 amino acids. CDR1 SGHTA and CDR2 FQGNSA come from the germline V gene. With 3 bases removed from V and 1 base from J, the gap between germline ends came to 9 bases. The CDR3 region has the DNA TGTGCCAGCAGCTTGGGACACCGGAACACTGAAGCTTTCTTT. Protein product: CASSLGHRNTEAFF.

The genes are TRBV20-1 and TRBJ1-4; TRBD1 might be the D (6 bases). Germline V gene sequence: CDR1 DFQATT, CDR2 SNEGSKA (reference sequence). Trimming pared 5 bases from V and 8 bases from J, leaving 27 bases between. This CDR3 has 17 amino acids. In DNA form, the CDR3 reads TGCAGTGCTCCCAGTTTTGGGTTACAGGGTTATCTCGAAAAACTGTTTTTT. Its translation is CSAPSFGLQGYLEKLFF.

Note on this clonotype: Because the CDR3 is missing its conserved closing phenylalanine or tryptophan, this is likely a read error. The limits of the CDR3 on the DNA are not certain, so only TCRdb's listed CDR3 is given. The chain combines TRBV20-1 with TRBJ1-2; TRBD1 is the table's D call, not checked against the DNA. Germline values: CDR1 DFQATT, CDR2 SNEGSKA (reference sequence). The CDR3 has 11 residues if both end residues are counted. CDR3 loop: CSAPRTEADTI.

This clonotype was seen at least ten times. The gene calls are TRBV15 and TRBJ2-5, with D possibly being TRBD2 (5 bases). This CDR3 has 15 residues. From germline, CDR1 is LNHNV and CDR2 YYDKDF (reference sequence). With 3 bases removed from V and 3 bases from J, the gap between germline ends came to 14 bases. CDR3 sequence (DNA): TGTGCCACCAGCAGGTGGACTCTGGCGGAAGAGACCCAGTACTTC. Its translation: CATSRWTLAEETQYF.

The chain carries TRBV7-2 and TRBJ2-3; D gene ambiguous. The V end lost 8 bases, the J end lost 0 bases, and 15 bases lay between the germline ends. CDR3 length: 15 residues. Germline CDR1 SGHTA, CDR2 FQGNSA. The CDR3 bases are TGTGCCAGCTCCCGAAGGGCGGAAAGCACAGATACGCAGTATTTT. Residues: CASSRRAESTDTQYF.

V and J are TRBV12-3 or TRBV12-4 and TRBJ1-2; possible D gene TRBD1, 6 bases. The CDR3 contains 13 residues. Trimming took off 7 bases at V and 5 bases at J, with 14 bases between the two ends. The CDR3 loop is CASTKGGLYGYTF. The CDR3, as DNA: TGTGCCAGCACCAAGGGGGGGCTTTATGGCTACACCTTC.

This clonotype was seen ten or more times. The chain joins TRBV5-1 to TRBJ1-3, with 9 bases identical to TRBD1. The germline V gene encodes CDR1 SGHRS and CDR2 YFSETQ. V dropped 0 bases and J dropped 2; count of bases not matched to a gene: 3. This CDR3 comprises 16 residues. In nucleotides, the CDR3 is TGCGCCAGCAGCTTGGACAGGGGGCCAACTGGAAACACCATATATTTT. Its translation is CASSLDRGPTGNTIYF.

This clonotype was counted many times. Sequence at one end of the junction differs from germline and may be a read error. The CDR3 here is CASRPGQGITGSTIYF. The DNA for the CDR3 is TGTGCCAGCAGACCCGGACAGGGGATCACTGGAAGCACCATATATTTT. This chain joins TRBV7-9 and TRBJ1-3, with 9 bases identical to TRBD1. The germline gives CDR1 SEHNR, CDR2 FQNEAQ (reference sequence). The CDR3 length is 16 residues.

The V call is TRBV4-1, the J call TRBJ2-7; the match to TRBD1 covers 10 bases. CDR1 and CDR2 (germline): MGHRA, YSYEKL. The CDR3 sequence is 17 residues long. After removal of 1 base from V and 5 bases from J, the junction contained 11 bases not matched to a gene. The CDR3 region is CASSQVFPGTGVDEQYF. For the CDR3, the DNA is TGCGCCAGCAGCCAAGTCTTTCCCGGGACAGGGGTTGACGAGCAGTACTTC.

The chain employs TRBV20-1 and TRBJ1-2, with D uncertain. CDR1 is DFQATT, CDR2 SNEGSKA, per germline (reference sequence). Trimming removed 6 bases at V and 6 bases at J, with 20 bases between. The CDR3 totals 14 residues. The CDR3 DNA follows: TGCAGTGCCCCAGCCGGTGGGCGGATGAATGGCTACACCTTC. It encodes CSAPAGGRMNGYTF.

The V call is TRBV20-1, the J call TRBJ2-1, with 13 bases identical to TRBD2. V gave up 6 bases and J gave up 4 bases; unmatched junction bases: 9. The CDR3 covers 16 residues. Germline V gene sequence: CDR1 DFQATT, CDR2 SNEGSKA (reference sequence). CDR3 DNA sequence: TGCAGTGCAACGGGACTAGCGGGACCTGCGTACAATGAGCAGTTCTTC. Translating gives CSATGLAGPAYNEQFF.

The chain uses TRBV7-9 and TRBJ2-7; the D call may be TRBD1 or TRBD2 (5 bases each). The V gene lost 5 bases and the J gene lost 2 bases, with 16 bases spanning the gap. CDR3 length equals 15 residues. Germline CDR1 reads SEHNR; CDR2 reads FQNEAQ (reference sequence). CDR3 loop: CASSPGARDPYEQYF. In nucleotides, the CDR3 is TGTGCCAGCAGCCCCGGGGCCAGGGACCCCTACGAGCAGTACTTC.

The chain has TRBV12-3 or TRBV12-4 and TRBJ1-5, with TRBD1 identical over 7 bases. The V and J ends lost 10 bases and 6 bases, in that order; junction bases with no gene match: 6. This CDR3 has 12 residues. The CDR3 coding sequence is TGTGCCACGGCCACAGGGGCTCAGCCCCAGCATTTT. Its translation is CATATGAQPQHF.

As to this clonotype: A much larger clone differs by one base, so this may be a read error. In nucleotides, the CDR3 is TGTGCCACCAGTGAGGCCAGGGAACGGATCACTGAAGCTTTCTTT. It encodes CATSEARERITEAFF. J is TRBJ1-1 and V is TRBV24-1, with D perhaps matching TRBD1 (5 bases). The CDR3 is made up of 15 amino acids. CDR1 is KGHDR and CDR2 is SFDVKD in the germline V gene. The ends were cut back, 4 bases at V and 4 bases at J, with 15 bases in the middle.

J is TRBJ2-5 and V is TRBV20-1, with D perhaps matching TRBD2 (5 bases). The CDR3 extends over 15 amino acids. Germline CDR1 DFQATT, CDR2 SNEGSKA (reference sequence). The germline V and J ends were trimmed by 6 bases and 4 bases, with 21 bases remaining between them. The CDR3 is CSAIGPGLTPETQYF. The CDR3 nucleotides read TGCAGTGCCATCGGACCGGGATTAACTCCAGAGACCCAGTACTTC.

The gene calls are TRBV29-1 and TRBJ2-7; TRBD1 matches 8 bases. CDR1 and CDR2 (germline): SQVTM, ANQGSEA. V shed 2 bases and J 12 bases; nucleotides not matched to a gene: 3. This CDR3 region has 10 residues. For the CDR3, the DNA is TGCAGCGTTGAACAGGGGGCGATGTACTTC. Protein product: CSVEQGAMYF.

The count of this clonotype is one. The V and J genes are TRBV9 and TRBJ2-5; the D gene is possibly TRBD2 (5 bases). This CDR3 region has 15 residues. Germline CDR1 SGDLS, CDR2 YYNGEE. Trimming stripped 0 bases from V and 1 base from J, with 10 bases between. As DNA, the CDR3 is TGTGCCAGCAGCGTAGGTAACAGCGGCCAAGAGACCCAGTACTTC. Residues: CASSVGNSGQETQYF.

This clonotype was seen only a few times. The V and J genes are TRBV7-2 and TRBJ2-7; no clear D. V dropped 1 base and J dropped 4 bases, with 11 bases sitting between them. This CDR3 is built from 14 residues. Germline CDR1 is SGHTA and CDR2 is FQGNSA. CDR3 in amino acids: CASSLEVLAYEQYF. The CDR3 nucleotides read TGTGCCAGCAGCTTAGAGGTTCTGGCTTACGAGCAGTACTTC.

The chain couples TRBV20-1 to TRBJ2-5; tentative D call: TRBD2 (5 bases). Germline-derived CDR1 and CDR2 are DFQATT and SNEGSKA (reference sequence). The CDR3 has 15 residues. Trimming shortened V by 2 bases and J by 5 bases, and 18 bases separated the two germline ends. The chain's CDR3 is CSARNPGTSGETQYF. CDR3 bases: TGCAGTGCTAGAAACCCGGGAACTTCTGGGGAGACCCAGTACTTC.

The gene calls are TRBV12-3 or TRBV12-4 and TRBJ1-1; D is uncertain. The germline V and J ends were trimmed by 7 bases and 8 bases, with 20 bases remaining between them. The CDR3 sequence is 14 residues long. CDR3 protein: CASTAGQRATEAFF. The CDR3 nucleotides are TGTGCCAGCACCGCCGGGCAAAGGGCCACCGAAGCTTTCTTT.

For this clonotype: Relative to the germline gene, one junction end is altered; a read error may explain this. V usage is TRBV28 and J usage is TRBJ1-4, with D perhaps matching TRBD1 (5 bases). This CDR3 is 15 amino acids long. Germline values: CDR1 MDHEN, CDR2 SYDVKM. The CDR3 region is CASSPREFVSEQLFF. The CDR3 DNA follows: TGTGCCAGCAGTCCCAGGGAATTTGTTAGTGAACAACTGTTTTTT. Based on the CDR3 plus reference TRBV28 and TRBJ1-4, the full variable domain is DVKVTQSSRYLVKRTGEKVFLECVQDMDHENMFWYRQDPGLGLRLIYFSYDVKMKEKGDIPEGYSVSREKKERFSLILESASTNQTSMYLCASSPREFVSEQLFFGSGTQLSVL.

The V and J genes are TRBV7-8 and TRBJ2-2; D perhaps matches TRBD1 (6 bases). V lost 4 bases, J lost 3 bases, and 12 bases lay in between. Germline V CDR1 and CDR2: SGHVS, FQNEAQ. The CDR3 length is 15 residues. Here the CDR3 DNA reads TGTGCCAGCAGCTCCAGGGGCGGTTACACCGGGGAGCTGTTTTTT. Translated: CASSSRGGYTGELFF. Using reference TRBV7-8 and TRBJ2-2 for the parts outside the CDR3, the full variable domain is GAGVSQSPRYKVAKRGQDVALRCDPISGHVSLFWYQQALGQGPEFLTYFQNEAQLDKSGLPSDRFFAERPEGSVSTLKIQRTQQEDSAVYLCASSSRGGYTGELFFGEGSRLTVL.

The chain uses TRBV7-9 and TRBJ2-5; 10 bases fit TRBD2. In germline, CDR1 is SEHNR, CDR2 FQNEAQ (reference sequence). V trimming: 7 bases; J trimming: 3 bases; junction bases outside the gene matches: 8. The CDR3 loop spans 15 amino acids. CDR3 amino acids: CASTPSGRAEETQYF. The CDR3, as DNA: TGTGCCAGCACCCCCAGCGGGAGGGCCGAAGAGACCCAGTACTTC.

The chain employs TRBV20-1 and TRBJ2-7, with 7 bases aligning to TRBD1. V trimming: 1 base; J trimming: 2 bases; junction bases outside the gene matches: 8. Germline assignment: CDR1 DFQATT and CDR2 SNEGSKA (reference sequence). The length of the CDR3 is 15 residues. CDR3 sequence (DNA): TGCAGTGCTAGAGGGATAGACAGGGCAACCTACGAGCAGTACTTC. As protein: CSARGIDRATYEQYF.

In DNA form, the CDR3 reads TGTGCCAGCAGCTTAGCCAAGGACAGGGAGCAGCCCCAGCATTTT. It is translated as CASSLAKDREQPQHF. The J gene is TRBJ1-5, the V gene TRBV7-8; 8 positions agree with TRBD1. V lost 0 bases and J lost 7; bases outside the gene matches: 5. CDR3 length: 15 amino acids. Germline loops: CDR1 SGHVS, CDR2 FQNEAQ.

This chain connects TRBV20-1 to TRBJ2-5, with TRBD1 identical over 8 bases. CDR3 length equals 12 residues. Trimming removed 4 bases from V and 4 bases from J; junction bases left unmatched: 2. Germline V gene data show CDR1 as DFQATT and CDR2 as SNEGSKA (reference sequence). CDR3 sequence (DNA): TGCAGTGCTACAGGACAGGGAGAGACCCAGTACTTC. Protein sequence: CSATGQGETQYF.